This passage covers 27 T cell receptor beta chains from one sample sequenced in a study of blood T cell repertoires in COVID-19. Only in-frame clones appear in the TCRdb table, and some are missing; sequencing was by immunoSEQ multiplex PCR. The table shows roughly 380,000 clones, with over 75% occurring only once. Sequenced: PBMCs or T cells enriched from blood (not recorded which). The receptors derive from a woman in her thirties who had recovered from COVID-19.

The CDR3 spells CASGSQYISGSVNEQFF. As DNA, the CDR3 is TGTGCTAGTGGTTCCCAGTATATTAGCGGGAGTGTCAATGAGCAGTTCTTC. The J gene is TRBJ2-1, the V gene TRBV12-5, with 9 bases aligning to TRBD2. The ends lost 4 bases at V and 6 bases at J; junction bases unmatched: 13. The CDR3 is 17 residues long. Germline V lookup: CDR1 LGHNT, CDR2 FRNRAP.

V usage is TRBV6-5 and J usage is TRBJ2-7; D possibly corresponds to TRBD2 (5 bases). CDR3 size: 15 residues. The V and J ends lost 5 bases and 0 bases respectively, with 14 bases between them. Germline V gene data show CDR1 as MNHEY and CDR2 as SVGAGI. The DNA of the CDR3 is TGTGCCAGCAGTCCCCGTAGAGGGAACTCCTACGAGCAGTACTTC. It encodes CASSPRRGNSYEQYF.

The CDR3 loop reads CASSLGRAGELFF. The CDR3 DNA follows: TGTGCCAGCAGTTTGGGCAGGGCCGGGGAGCTGTTTTTT. The chain employs TRBV28 and TRBJ2-2, with D tentatively TRBD1 (5 bases). Trimming cost V 3 bases and J 6 bases, with 8 bases left between them. This CDR3 has 13 amino acids. CDR1 and CDR2 (germline): MDHEN, SYDVKM.

With respect to this clone: Other DNA sequences within the sample encode an identical CDR3. V gene TRBV5-1 combines with J gene TRBJ1-2; 7 nucleotides align to TRBD1. The CDR3 loop spans 12 amino acids. V lost 2 bases and J lost 6; bases outside the gene matches: 1. Germline V gene sequence: CDR1 SGHRS, CDR2 YFSETQ. The DNA of the CDR3 is TGCGCCAGCAGCTTAGACAGGGATGGCTACACCTTC. Protein product: CASSLDRDGYTF.

The chain couples TRBV30 to TRBJ1-2, with 7 bases that match TRBD1. V lost 4 bases to trimming and J lost 7 bases; unmatched junction nucleotides: 9. Germline CDR1 and CDR2: GTSNPN and SVGIG (reference sequence). This CDR3 has 13 residues. The CDR3 spells CAWTEQGGSGYTF. The CDR3 bases are TGTGCCTGGACCGAGCAGGGGGGTAGTGGCTACACCTTC.

The chain is built from TRBV11-1 and TRBJ1-1, with unresolved D. CDR1 is SGHAT and CDR2 is FQDESV in the germline V gene (reference sequence). The V and J ends lost 1 base and 0 bases respectively, with 6 bases between them. The CDR3 is 14 residues long. Written as DNA, the CDR3 is TGTGCCAGCAGCTTAGGGGCTCTGAACACTGAAGCTTTCTTT. This sequence encodes CASSLGALNTEAFF.

The chain carries TRBV18 and TRBJ1-1; 7 bases match TRBD1. CDR3 length: 15 residues. The J segment lost 0 bases and the V segment lost 3 bases, leaving 4 bases of the junction unmatched. The germline CDR1 and CDR2 sequences are KGHSH and LQKENI. The CDR3 sequence: CASSPATGMNTEAFF. CDR3 nucleotide sequence: TGTGCCAGCTCACCCGCGACAGGGATGAACACTGAAGCTTTCTTT.

The rearrangement links TRBV11-2 to TRBJ2-7, with no clear D. The V end lost 3 bases, the J end lost 2 bases, and 5 bases lay between the germline ends. Looked up from germline, CDR1 is SGHAT and CDR2 is FQNNGV. This CDR3 spans 12 amino acids. In DNA form, the CDR3 reads TGTGCCAGCAGCTTTAAAACCTACGAGCAGTACTTC. Protein: CASSFKTYEQYF.

The chain carries TRBV7-9 and TRBJ2-7, with TRBD1 matching 8 bases. V gave up 0 bases and J gave up 4 bases; unmatched junction bases: 8. The CDR3 loop spans 16 amino acids. Germline V gene lookup returns CDR1 SEHNR and CDR2 FQNEAQ (reference sequence). The CDR3 is CASSLAHAGGEYEQYF. The CDR3 bases are TGTGCCAGCAGCTTAGCGCATGCAGGGGGCGAGTACGAGCAGTACTTC.

This chain connects TRBV5-1 to TRBJ2-7; maybe TRBD1 (5 bases). V dropped 5 bases and J dropped 0 bases, with 15 bases sitting between them. The germline V gene has CDR1 SGHRS and CDR2 YFSETQ. CDR3 length: 15 residues. The CDR3 bases are TGCGCCAGCAGTAGGTCAGGGAATGGCTCCTACGAGCAGTACTTC. The encoded protein is CASSRSGNGSYEQYF.

V usage is TRBV7-2 and J usage is TRBJ2-7; a possible D gene is TRBD2 (6 bases). V was trimmed by 5 bases and J by 2 bases, leaving 10 bases between them. Looked up from germline, CDR1 is SGHTA and CDR2 is FQGNSA. The CDR3 has 13 amino acids. The CDR3 bases are TGTGCCAGCAGCGGGACTCAGCCCTACGAGCAGTACTTC. Residues: CASSGTQPYEQYF.

The CDR3 spells CASSGMRGTDTQYF. The CDR3 nucleotides are TGCGCCAGCAGCGGGATGCGGGGGACAGATACGCAGTATTTT. V is TRBV5-1 and J is TRBJ2-3; TRBD2 matches 7 bases. V was clipped by 4 bases and J by 3 bases; unmatched bases: 5. Germline CDR1 reads SGHRS; CDR2 reads YFSETQ. The CDR3 is 14 residues long.

The V call is TRBV5-6, the J call TRBJ1-1, with 8 bases identical to TRBD1. The CDR3 consists of 15 residues. From germline, CDR1 is SGHDT and CDR2 YYEEEE. V dropped 3 bases and J dropped 5; count of bases not matched to a gene: 9. Written as DNA, the CDR3 is TGTGCCAGCAGCTCTCGGACAGGGTGGACGACTGAAGCTTTCTTT. It encodes CASSSRTGWTTEAFF.

The J gene is TRBJ1-1, the V gene TRBV2, with D uncertain. V lost 5 bases and J lost 1, with 17 bases in between. The CDR3 is made up of 16 amino acids. Germline V gene lookup returns CDR1 SNHLY and CDR2 FYNNEI. CDR3 protein: CASSRNGRLANTEAFF. DNA for the CDR3: TGTGCCAGCAGTCGCAACGGGAGATTGGCGAACACTGAAGCTTTCTTT.

The V and J genes are TRBV27 and TRBJ2-1, with D possibly TRBD2 on 5 matching bases. V was shortened by 2 bases and J by 5 bases, with 10 bases between the two germline ends. The CDR3 has 14 amino acids. CDR1 and CDR2 from the germline V gene are MNHEY and SMNVEV (reference sequence). The CDR3 nucleotides read TGTGCCAGCAGTTTAGCGGGCACCCACAATGAGCAGTTCTTC. Translating gives CASSLAGTHNEQFF.

The chain links TRBV10-3 to TRBJ1-1; 11 bases agree with TRBD1. The CDR3 sequence is 15 residues long. Germline-derived CDR1 and CDR2 are ENHRY and SYGVKD. Unmatched junction bases numbered 1, after V lost 4 bases and J lost 0 bases. Written as DNA, the CDR3 is TGTGCCATCAGTGCGGGACAGGGGGTGAACACTGAAGCTTTCTTT. It is translated as CAISAGQGVNTEAFF.

V gene TRBV7-9 combines with J gene TRBJ1-5; TRBD1 aligns across 9 bases. Looked up from germline, CDR1 is SEHNR and CDR2 is FQNEAQ (reference sequence). Trimming cost V 5 bases and J 5 bases; bases outside gene matches: 7. The CDR3 covers 15 residues. CDR3 protein: CASSPSGTGHQPQHF. In nucleotides, the CDR3 is TGTGCCAGCAGCCCAAGCGGGACAGGGCATCAGCCCCAGCATTTT. Full variable domain (missing parts from reference TRBV7-9 and TRBJ1-5): DTGVSQNPRHKITKRGQNVTFRCDPISEHNRLYWYRQTLGQGPEFLTYFQNEAQLEKSRLLSDRFSAERPKGSFSTLEIQRTEQGDSAMYLCASSPSGTGHQPQHFGDGTRLSIL.

About this clone itself: This same CDR3 is encoded by further DNA sequences in the sample. The CDR3 region is CASSLVQGGSPLHF. CDR3 in DNA: TGTGCCAGCAGCTTAGTGCAGGGGGGATCACCCCTCCACTTT. This chain links TRBV11-2 with TRBJ1-6; 7 bases fit TRBD1. Trimming removed 1 base from V and 10 bases from J; junction bases left unmatched: 4. CDR1 is SGHAT, CDR2 FQNNGV, per germline. This CDR3 spans 14 amino acids.

The rearrangement uses TRBV19 and TRBJ2-1, with 14 nucleotides matching TRBD2. Germline trimming cut 10 bases from V and 9 bases from J; bases unmatched to any gene: 11. Germline lookup yields CDR1 LNHDA and CDR2 SQIVND (reference sequence). The CDR3 consists of 15 residues. The CDR3 DNA follows: TGTGCCACCAGACGACTAGCGGGAGGGCCGGGTGAGCAGTTCTTC. This codes for CATRRLAGGPGEQFF. Full variable domain (outside the CDR3, taken from reference TRBV19 and TRBJ2-1): DGGITQSPKYLFRKEGQNVTLSCEQNLNHDAMYWYRQDPGQGLRLIYYSQIVNDFQKGDIAEGYSVSREKKESFPLTVTSAQKNPTAFYLCATRRLAGGPGEQFFGPGTRLTVL.

This clone was found a few times. V is TRBV30 and J is TRBJ1-3, with 8 bases identical to TRBD1. This CDR3 has 13 residues. The V segment lost 4 bases and the J segment 2 bases; nucleotides outside the gene matches: 1. Germline-derived CDR1 and CDR2 are GTSNPN and SVGIG (reference sequence). For the CDR3, the DNA is TGTGCCTGGACCAGGGGGCCTGGAAACACCATATATTTT. This translates into CAWTRGPGNTIYF.

Remarks on this clone: At the DNA level, this CDR3 is encoded by other sequences in the same sample as well. The chain couples TRBV6-5 to TRBJ1-1; D is possibly TRBD1 (5 bases). Between the trimmed V and J ends, which lost 0 bases and 0 bases, there was a span of 8 bases. The CDR3 is 15 residues long. Germline CDR1 and CDR2: MNHEY and SVGAGI. The CDR3 protein is CASSYSGLMNTEAFF. CDR3 DNA: TGTGCCAGCAGTTACTCGGGACTCATGAACACTGAAGCTTTCTTT.

In this sample, this clone turned up a few times. V is TRBV5-6 and J is TRBJ1-6, with D unclear. This CDR3 contains 15 residues. Per germline, CDR1 SGHDT and CDR2 YYEEEE. V dropped 0 bases and J dropped 9 bases, with 13 bases sitting between them. The CDR3, as DNA: TGTGCCAGCAGCTTGGGAGGGCTCTCGGGTTCACCCCTCCACTTT. Protein sequence: CASSLGGLSGSPLHF.

This chain connects TRBV5-1 to TRBJ2-2; 7 positions match TRBD1. The trim removed 4 bases at V and 3 bases at J, leaving 6 bases unmatched. The CDR3 runs 15 residues. The germline V gene has CDR1 SGHRS and CDR2 YFSETQ. The CDR3 DNA reads as TGCGCCAGCAGCACGGGACAGACTGACACCGGGGAGCTGTTTTTT. The encoded protein is CASSTGQTDTGELFF.

This chain joins TRBV27 and TRBJ2-1, with TRBD2 matching over 7 bases. With 5 bases clipped from V and 7 bases from J, the junction kept 11 bases outside the gene matches. The CDR3 length is 15 residues. CDR1 MNHEY and CDR2 SMNVEV come from the germline V gene (reference sequence). The CDR3 DNA reads TGTGCCAGCAGTAAGAGGGAGGGGAAGTGGAATGAGCAGTTCTTC. Translating gives CASSKREGKWNEQFF.

V and J are TRBV10-3 and TRBJ1-1, with D unclear. The CDR3 runs 13 residues. The germline V gene has CDR1 ENHRY and CDR2 SYGVKD. The ends were cut back, 4 bases at V and 1 base at J, with 7 bases in the middle. CDR3 amino acids: CAISVTQNTEAFF. As DNA, the CDR3 is TGTGCCATCAGTGTGACTCAGAACACTGAAGCTTTCTTT.

The chain recombines TRBV19 with TRBJ1-4, with a tentative D call TRBD1 (6 bases). Trimming cost V 6 bases and J 4 bases, with 15 bases left between them. This CDR3 comprises 15 residues. The germline V gene has CDR1 LNHDA and CDR2 SQIVND (reference sequence). This chain's CDR3 is CASSQLGQLNEKLFF. The CDR3 DNA is TGTGCCAGTAGCCAGCTCGGACAGCTTAATGAAAAACTGTTTTTT.

This clone was seen only a few times. This chain connects TRBV2 to TRBJ1-2; 8 bases agree with TRBD1. The CDR3 extends over 15 amino acids. From germline, CDR1 is SNHLY and CDR2 FYNNEI. The J segment lost 2 bases and the V segment lost 11 bases, leaving 13 bases of the junction unmatched. In nucleotides, the CDR3 is TGTGCCGGTTGGGACGGGCAGGGGGCGAACTATGGCTACACCTTC. Translated, it gives CAGWDGQGANYGYTF.